This T cell receptor (beta chain) originates from a study of patients and donors after allogeneic stem cell transplantation. TCRdb reprocessed the RT-PCR reads via MiXCR and lists one record per CDR3 protein. The sample records approximately 200,000 distinct CDR3 sequences, around 40% being singletons. Germline V gives CDR1 MNHEY, CDR2 SMNVEV (reference sequence). The CDR3 has 15 amino acids. The ends lost 6 bases at V and 0 bases at J; junction bases unmatched: 3. Sequencing was done on a sample of blood, either unsorted or a sorted T cell fraction (not recorded which). The receptor was derived from a human donor who was either an allogeneic HSCT recipient or a stem cell or donor lymphocyte infusion donor (not recorded which). It is not recorded whose cells these are; they may come from a transplant donor. This sequence joins TRBV27 and TRBJ1-1, with 11 bases that match TRBD1. CDR3 nucleotides: TGTGCCAGCAGACCGGGACAGGGGGTGAACACTGAAGCTTTCTTT. Translation gives CASRPGQGVNTEAFF.